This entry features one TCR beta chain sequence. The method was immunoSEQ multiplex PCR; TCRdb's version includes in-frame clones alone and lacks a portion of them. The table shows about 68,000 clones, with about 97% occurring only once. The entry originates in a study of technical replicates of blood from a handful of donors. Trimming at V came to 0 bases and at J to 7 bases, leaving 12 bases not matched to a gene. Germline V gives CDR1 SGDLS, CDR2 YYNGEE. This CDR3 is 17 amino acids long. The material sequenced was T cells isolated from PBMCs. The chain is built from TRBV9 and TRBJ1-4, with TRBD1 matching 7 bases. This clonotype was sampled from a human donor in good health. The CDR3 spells CASSVEQGQLGSEKLFF. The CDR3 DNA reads TGTGCCAGCAGCGTAGAGCAGGGACAGTTGGGTAGTGAAAAACTGTTTTTT.